The 9 T cell receptor beta chains listed next were all sequenced from one sample in a study of Ad26.COV2.S vaccination and SARS-CoV-2 variants. The sample's treatment: around 19 received Ad26.COV2.S at low or high dose, single or two shots; 5 received placebo; per-sample allocation not given. Specimen acquisition occurred on day 63 following the initial vaccine or placebo injection. Assay: immunoSEQ multiplex PCR; the TCRdb copy retains only in-frame clones and omits some. The sample lists a few hundred thousand clones; approximately 89% were seen once. Sequences were derived from peripheral blood, sampled in a trial of Ad26.COV2.S vaccine versus placebo. The receptors were gathered from a person between 18 and 60 years old who received the Ad26.COV2.S COVID-19 vaccine or a placebo.

Comment on this clone: This sample includes further DNA sequences coding for the same CDR3. The V gene is TRBV10-3, the J gene TRBJ1-1; no definite D call. Trimming stripped 8 bases from V and 1 base from J, with 8 bases between. The CDR3 runs 12 residues. CDR1 and CDR2 from the germline V gene are ENHRY and SYGVKD. This CDR3 is CAISAENTEAFF. CDR3 DNA sequence: TGTGCCATCTCGGCGGAGAACACTGAAGCTTTCTTT.

This clone was picked up one time. The rearrangement uses TRBV12-3 or TRBV12-4 and TRBJ2-7; tentative D call: TRBD1 (6 bases). Trimming stripped 1 base from V and 3 bases from J, with 7 bases between. This CDR3 contains 13 residues. DNA of the CDR3: TGTGCCAGCAGTTTAGAAGGGGGCTACGAGCAGTACTTC. Its translation is CASSLEGGYEQYF.

The chain has TRBV4-1 and TRBJ1-4; D remains unclear. V was trimmed by 1 base and J by 8 bases, leaving 20 bases between them. CDR1 MGHRA and CDR2 YSYEKL come from the germline V gene. This CDR3 region has 17 residues. CDR3 DNA sequence: TGCGCCAGCAGCCAAGTAGGGCGGAGAAGGGCTGAAGAAAAACTGTTTTTT. Its protein is CASSQVGRRRAEEKLFF.

In its sample, this clone was seen once. This sequence joins TRBV6-1 and TRBJ1-5; D is perhaps TRBD1 (5 bases). Germline V CDR1 and CDR2: MNHNS, SASEGT. The CDR3 is made up of 14 amino acids. V lost 2 bases and J lost 5, with 10 bases in between. In nucleotides, the CDR3 is TGTGCCAGCAGTGAATCGCGGGGGGATCAGCCCCAGCATTTT. It codes for CASSESRGDQPQHF.

V and J are TRBV9 and TRBJ2-1; D possibly corresponds to TRBD2 (6 bases). V lost 0 bases to trimming and J lost 2 bases, with 9 bases between them. Germline assignment: CDR1 SGDLS and CDR2 YYNGEE. The CDR3 extends over 15 amino acids. The CDR3 region has the DNA TGTGCCAGCAGCGTAGTCGGGAGCGCCTACAATGAGCAGTTCTTC. The encoded protein is CASSVVGSAYNEQFF.

This chain uses TRBV2 with TRBJ2-2; no reliable D call. This CDR3 spans 14 amino acids. Germline V gene lookup returns CDR1 SNHLY and CDR2 FYNNEI. Trimming shortened V by 6 bases and J by 3 bases, and 11 bases separated the two germline ends. The CDR3 spells CASRPDTYTGELFF. The CDR3 DNA is TGTGCCAGCAGGCCCGACACGTACACCGGGGAGCTGTTTTTT. Using reference TRBV2 and TRBJ2-2 for the parts outside the CDR3, the full variable domain is EPEVTQTPSHQVTQMGQEVILRCVPISNHLYFYWYRQILGQKVEFLVSFYNNEISEKSEIFDDQFSVERPDGSNFTLKIRSTKLEDSAMYFCASRPDTYTGELFFGEGSRLTVL.

This chain connects TRBV7-3 to TRBJ1-6; perhaps TRBD1 as D (5 bases). Trimming removed 4 bases at V and 7 bases at J, with 8 bases between. The CDR3 covers 13 residues. Looked up from germline, CDR1 is SGHTA and CDR2 is FQGTGA. DNA for the CDR3: TGTGCCAGCAGCTCCGACAGCAATTCACCCCTCCACTTT. It specifies CASSSDSNSPLHF.

This clone was observed a single time. This chain links TRBV7-9 with TRBJ1-3; D not certain. V dropped 2 bases and J dropped 0 bases, with 11 bases sitting between them. The germline V gene has CDR1 SEHNR and CDR2 FQNEAQ (reference sequence). The CDR3 contains 16 residues. CDR3 DNA: TGTGCCAGCAGCTTATTCGACGCTAGCTCTGGAAACACCATATATTTT. Translation: CASSLFDASSGNTIYF.

This chain links TRBV24-1 with TRBJ2-1, with D perhaps TRBD1 (6 bases). The germline V gene encodes CDR1 KGHDR and CDR2 SFDVKD. There are 15 residues in the CDR3. The V end was cut by 2 bases, the J end by 2 bases, with 9 bases between. The CDR3 nucleotides read TGTGCCACCAGTGATTCAGGGGATACCTACAATGAGCAGTTCTTC. Its translation is CATSDSGDTYNEQFF.